This T cell receptor beta chain was retrieved from a study of blood T cell repertoires in COVID-19 (dated by TCRdb to 2020 to 2022). With respect to the entire study: Collaborator samples came from the United States, Italy and Spain and covered acute and convalescent phases of COVID-19. The material from the prospective study consisted of cDNA or gDNA derived from T cells, B-cell-depleted T cells, or PBMCs. Samples were obtained from the ongoing ImmuneRACE study (first 160 participants) and from 1,254 subjects provided by 6 global collaborators. A freely available public database, intended as a resource for researchers studying the immune response to SARS-CoV-2, is where the repertoires were released. Sample metadata almost always included a de-identified subject ID, COVID-19 status, age in years and sex. Deeply sampled blood TCRbeta repertoires from subjects exposed to, actively infected with, or recovered from COVID-19 were included in the dataset. Where available, HLA class I and class II types were taken from metadata supplied by the sample provider and were not determined by assay-based typing.

The immunoSEQ Assay, a bias-controlled multiplex PCR, was used to amplify TCRbeta CDR3 regions from genomic DNA. As for the original processing: Nucleated cell counts per sample were estimated from amplification of reference gene primers within the assay. To quantify the absolute abundance of each unique TCRbeta CDR3 rearrangement, sequence reads were collapsed and filtered. Productive Simpson clonality was computed per sample as the square root of Simpson's diversity index over productive rearrangements. TCRdb holds this immuneACCESS table with in-frame rearrangements only. Some clones are missing; in checked studies, unresolved V genes explain under half, and the rest has no known cause. V and J calls and clone size are as listed in that table; D and trimming were resolved from the DNA. This sample lists 200,000 to 250,000 clones; about 80% were detected once. The ten largest clones take up approximately 7% of the sample.

Via the germline V gene (reference sequence), CDR1 is SEHNR and CDR2 FQNEAQ. The CDR3 numbers 12 residues from cysteine through phenylalanine. CDR3 DNA only is kept here, 36 bases in frame from base 1. V is shortened by 5 bases, J by 8 bases, and the region joining them spans 10 bases. Collaborating institutions collected whole blood in K2EDTA tubes following their own protocols. For TCRbeta analysis, collaborator samples were shipped as frozen whole blood, as isolated PBMCs, or as DNA extracted from either sample type. Regarding this clone: Its antigen is unknown. Per-base qualities were not stored, and no clone one base away is much larger.

What the study reported, not specific to this receptor: How much clinical and demographic metadata was included differed by source and by participant, and the metadata was provided uncurated.

This clonotype was obtained from a woman aged 45-60 years with acute or convalescent COVID-19. The sequenced sample consisted of peripheral blood. The chain is encoded by TRBV7-9 joined to TRBJ2-1; the D gene is perhaps TRBD2, from 5 matching bases. For the CDR3, the sequence is CASSPGMYEQFF. The DNA sequence reads TGTGCCAGCAGCCCGGGGATGTATGAGCAGTTCTTC.